This record looks at one T cell receptor (beta chain) sequence and its context. What it recognizes is unknown. The data were obtained in a study of CD8 T cells in ankylosing spondylitis. Overall study results and limits: Peripheral blood samples showed relatively rare disease-linked clones, and these clones were CD8+. Seemingly characteristic of ankylosing spondylitis blood was a TCR beta motif consisting of eight highly homologous variants. A number of the motif variants had already been described in reactive arthritis synovial fluid and blood.

This CDR3 is built from 11 residues. Trimming shortened V by 3 bases and J by 9 bases, and 7 bases separated the two germline ends. Each CDR3 protein gets one entry after TCRdb re-called the 5' RACE reads with MiXCR. The profile shows about 840,000 distinct CDR3 sequences, 12% of them singletons. The receptor's source is a male donor with ankylosing spondylitis. The genes are TRBV12-3 or TRBV12-4 and TRBJ2-3; D remains ambiguous. The sequenced sample consisted of blood, either unsorted or a sorted T cell fraction (not recorded which). The CDR3 region is CASSFGTTQYF. The CDR3 DNA sequence: TGTGCCAGCAGTTTCGGTACGACGCAGTATTTT.